This paragraph covers one T cell receptor beta chain sequence. The antigen remains unidentified. The sample is drawn from a study of CD8 T cells in Susac syndrome. While CD8+ and CD4+ T cells were isolated negatively, TEMRA cells were enriched by FACS. Reverse transcription used about 0.5 to 1 ug RNA and random hexamers. TCRdb recomputed calls from the immunoSEQ multiplex PCR reads with MiXCR, one row per CDR3 protein. The top ten clones hold around 0.48% of a sample with tens of thousands of distinct CDR3 sequences, more than 85% of them seen once. Germline CDR1 and CDR2: SGHVT and SQSDAQ. The V end was cut by 4 bases, the J end by 3 bases, with 9 bases between. The CDR3 is made up of 13 amino acids. Study-level findings and limits: The CD4+ T cell repertoires of Susac syndrome were found to show no clonal expansion.

The sequencing sample was made of CD4+ T cells from PBMCs. The genes are TRBV7-4 and TRBJ1-2, with D unclear. This TCR derives from a human donor with Susac syndrome. In DNA form, the CDR3 reads TGTGCCAGCAGCTCCGCAGGAGACTATGGCTACACCTTC. This encodes CASSSAGDYGYTF.